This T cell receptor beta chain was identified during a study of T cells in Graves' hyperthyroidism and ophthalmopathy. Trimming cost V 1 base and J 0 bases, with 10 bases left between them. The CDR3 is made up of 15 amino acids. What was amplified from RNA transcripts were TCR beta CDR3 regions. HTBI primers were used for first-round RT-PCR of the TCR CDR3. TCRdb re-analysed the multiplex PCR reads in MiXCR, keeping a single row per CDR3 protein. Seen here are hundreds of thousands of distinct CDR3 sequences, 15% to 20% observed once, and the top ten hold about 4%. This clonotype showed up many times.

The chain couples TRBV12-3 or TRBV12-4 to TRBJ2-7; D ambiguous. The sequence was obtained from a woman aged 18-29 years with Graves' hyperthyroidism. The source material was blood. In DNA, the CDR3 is TGTGCCAGCAGTTTAGTGCCGGAGAGCTCCTACGAGCAGTACTTC. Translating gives CASSLVPESSYEQYF.